This T cell receptor beta chain is drawn from a study of blood T cell repertoires in COVID-19. Clones were read by immunoSEQ multiplex PCR, and TCRdb kept only the in-frame ones, dropping some. Seen here are about 140,000 clones, approximately 90% observed once, and the top ten hold approximately 2.4%. During active infection, Seattle patients enrolled and were then monitored through disease. Sample: peripheral blood. This clonotype originated in a human donor with COVID-19, enrolled during active disease. The donor label of this sample is uncertain.

The CDR3 sequence is CATSDFDTASTDTQYF. CDR3 in DNA: TGTGCCACCAGTGATTTCGACACCGCTAGCACAGATACGCAGTATTTT. The gene calls are TRBV24-1 and TRBJ2-3; D gene ambiguous. From germline, CDR1 is KGHDR and CDR2 SFDVKD. V was pared by 1 base and J by 0 bases, with 10 bases between. This CDR3 spans 16 amino acids.